Below, 25 T cell receptor beta chains from the same sample are listed, as sequenced in a study of T cells in Graves' hyperthyroidism and ophthalmopathy. What was amplified from RNA transcripts were TCR beta CDR3 regions. The study used the HTBI primer set for a first-round RT-PCR of the TCR CDR3. TCRdb itself ran the multiplex PCR reads through MiXCR, one entry per CDR3 protein. Counted here are under 700,000 distinct CDR3 sequences, around 42% occurring once; the ten biggest clones make up 8% to 8.5%. Sequenced: peripheral blood or thyroid tissue (not recorded which). Receptors were obtained from a woman younger than 35 with Graves' hyperthyroidism.

The J gene is TRBJ1-5, the V gene TRBV20-1; D remains ambiguous. Germline CDR1 DFQATT, CDR2 SNEGSKA (reference sequence). The CDR3 runs to 17 residues. V was cut by 0 bases and J by 0 bases, with 15 bases left in between. The CDR3 region has the DNA TGCAGTGCTAGAGATCAGGTTGACAATTATAGCAATCAGCCCCAGCATTTT. This gives the protein CSARDQVDNYSNQPQHF.

V and J are TRBV7-2 and TRBJ1-4, with D possibly TRBD1 on 5 matching bases. Germline lookup yields CDR1 SGHTA and CDR2 FQGNSA. Trimming shortened V by 5 bases and J by 4 bases, and 11 bases separated the two germline ends. The CDR3 extends over 14 amino acids. This chain's CDR3 is CASSPADSNEKLFF. The CDR3 DNA reads TGTGCCAGCAGCCCCGCCGACAGTAATGAAAAACTGTTTTTT.

For the CDR3, the DNA is TGCAGCGTTGACCCGACAGGGTTCTACGAGCAGTACTTC. Translated: CSVDPTGFYEQYF. This sequence joins TRBV29-1 and TRBJ2-7; 7 bases line up with TRBD1. The CDR3 extends over 13 amino acids. V shed 3 bases and J 3 bases; nucleotides not matched to a gene: 5. Per the germline V gene, CDR1 is SQVTM and CDR2 is ANQGSEA.

The chain combines TRBV25-1 with TRBJ2-3; TRBD2 agrees at 11 bases. Germline V gene lookup returns CDR1 MGHDK and CDR2 SYGVNS. The CDR3 contains 17 residues. Trimming cost V 5 bases and J 4 bases; bases outside gene matches: 11. CDR3 sequence reads: CASSYFSLAGGADTQYF. The CDR3 region has the DNA TGTGCCAGCAGTTACTTCTCCTTAGCGGGAGGGGCAGATACGCAGTATTTT.

This chain uses TRBV29-1 with TRBJ1-1, with a weak D call TRBD1 (6 bases). Trimming took 6 bases from V and 5 from J, leaving 16 bases between them. Germline CDR1 SQVTM, CDR2 ANQGSEA. The CDR3 sequence is 13 residues long. DNA of the CDR3: TGCAGCGTGGACAGTGGGAAGGAGACTGAAGCTTTCTTT. It specifies CSVDSGKETEAFF.

This clonotype has only one observation. The CDR3 is CASSYLGQGFTEAFF. The CDR3 DNA follows: TGTGCCAGCAGTTACCTGGGACAGGGATTCACTGAAGCTTTCTTT. V usage is TRBV6-5 and J usage is TRBJ1-1; 9 bases map to TRBD1. Unmatched junction bases numbered 5, after V lost 2 bases and J lost 4 bases. Germline CDR1 is MNHEY and CDR2 is SVGAGI. The CDR3 consists of 15 residues.

This clonotype was picked up many times. This chain connects TRBV25-1 to TRBJ1-1; D is undetermined. Germline V gives CDR1 MGHDK, CDR2 SYGVNS. Trimming took off 2 bases at V and 0 bases at J, with 10 bases between the two ends. The CDR3 runs 15 residues. In nucleotides, the CDR3 is TGTGCCAGCAGTGAAGTCCGGGGAATGAACACTGAAGCTTTCTTT. This codes for CASSEVRGMNTEAFF.

The gene calls are TRBV7-6 and TRBJ2-7; weak D call: TRBD2 (6 bases). Germline V gene sequence: CDR1 SGHVS, CDR2 FNYEAQ. V lost 5 bases and J 0 bases, leaving 17 bases between the germline ends. CDR3 length: 16 residues. CDR3 protein: CASSRGGGAGSYEQYF. The CDR3 coding sequence is TGTGCCAGCAGCCGAGGCGGCGGGGCGGGCTCCTACGAGCAGTACTTC.

This clonotype has only a few counts. V gene TRBV2 combines with J gene TRBJ1-6; D is possibly TRBD1 (5 bases). CDR3 length: 15 amino acids. V lost 5 bases and J 8 bases, leaving 16 bases between the germline ends. CDR1 is SNHLY and CDR2 is FYNNEI in the germline V gene. As DNA, the CDR3 is TGTGCCAGCAGTTACGGCGGGGGTACCGATTCACCCCTCCACTTT. This gives the protein CASSYGGGTDSPLHF.

This clonotype was detected many times. The V call is TRBV24-1, the J call TRBJ2-5; D could derive from TRBD1 or TRBD2 (5 bases each). The CDR3 spans 11 residues. V was clipped by 7 bases and J by 5 bases, with 7 bases between them. Germline CDR1 KGHDR, CDR2 SFDVKD. The CDR3 loop reads CATSWGETQYF. For the CDR3, the DNA is TGTGCCACCAGCTGGGGGGAGACCCAGTACTTC.

In its sample, this clonotype was seen once. This CDR3 is missing its conserved last phenylalanine or tryptophan, likely due to a read error. No DNA is shown, since the ends of the CDR3 on it are uncertain; the CDR3 is the one TCRdb lists. The chain recombines TRBV24-1 with TRBJ2-5. Germline CDR1 reads KGHDR; CDR2 reads SFDVKD. Including both end residues, the CDR3 is 11 amino acids long. CDR3 sequence reads: CATSDLDDQNT.

This chain connects TRBV7-8 to TRBJ1-2; TRBD1 agrees at 12 bases. The V gene end was trimmed by 5 bases and the J gene end by 7 bases; junction bases not matched to a gene: 14. This CDR3 region has 17 residues. Germline V gene lookup returns CDR1 SGHVS and CDR2 FQNEAQ. Written as DNA, the CDR3 is TGTGCCAGCAGCGACTATGGGACAGGGGGCGCATCCGTTGGCTACACCTTC. Protein: CASSDYGTGGASVGYTF.

In the case of this clonotype: A read error may explain this, as a much larger clone is one base away. The J gene is TRBJ2-7, the V gene TRBV2; D possibly corresponds to TRBD1 (6 bases). Germline values: CDR1 SNHLY, CDR2 FYNNEI. V was cut by 2 bases and J by 6 bases, with 17 bases left in between. This CDR3 comprises 15 residues. The CDR3, as DNA: TGTGCCAGCAGTGAATTGGACCGGGACAACTGCGAGCAGTACTTC. Translation gives CASSELDRDNCEQYF. Together with reference TRBV2 and TRBJ2-7, the CDR3 gives the full variable domain: EPEVTQTPSHQVTQMGQEVILRCVPISNHLYFYWYRQILGQKVEFLVSFYNNEISEKSEIFDDQFSVERPDGSNFTLKIRSTKLEDSAMYFCASSELDRDNCEQYFGPGTRLTVT.

This clonotype was observed a few times. This sequence joins TRBV15 and TRBJ2-7; maybe TRBD1 (5 bases). The last part of the DNA fits TRBJ2-1 better; the J call may be wrong. CDR1 and CDR2 from the germline V gene are LNHNV and YYDKDF (reference sequence). The CDR3 extends over 12 amino acids. CDR3 sequence (DNA): TGTGCCACCGGGGCGCGCACCTACGAGCAGTTCTTC. Its protein product is CATGARTYEQFF.

The CDR3 loop is CSTVGGETQYF. CDR3 in DNA: TGCAGCACTGTTGGGGGAGAGACCCAGTACTTC. The chain carries TRBV29-1 and TRBJ2-5; D could derive from TRBD1 or TRBD2 (5 bases each). This CDR3 has 11 amino acids. The ends were cut back, 8 bases at V and 4 bases at J, with 11 bases in the middle. Per germline, CDR1 SQVTM and CDR2 ANQGSEA. Drawing the rest from reference TRBV29-1 and TRBJ2-5, the complete variable domain is SAVISQKPSRDICQRGTSLTIQCQVDSQVTMMFWYRQQPGQSLTLIATANQGSEATYESGFVIDKFPISRPNLTFSTLTVSNMSPEDSSIYLCSTVGGETQYFGPGTRLLVL.

This clonotype appeared a few times. This chain links TRBV7-9 with TRBJ2-7; TRBD2 agrees at 11 bases. The V gene end was trimmed by 7 bases and the J gene end by 3 bases; junction bases not matched to a gene: 17. The CDR3 is 18 amino acids. Germline CDR1 SEHNR, CDR2 FQNEAQ (reference sequence). CDR3: CASTVTTTGTSGIYEQYF. The CDR3 DNA reads TGTGCCAGCACCGTAACAACCACCGGGACTAGCGGAATCTACGAGCAGTACTTC.

The genes are TRBV29-1 and TRBJ1-4; no clear D. V was shortened by 4 bases and J by 4 bases, with 13 bases between the two germline ends. Germline CDR1 is SQVTM and CDR2 is ANQGSEA. The CDR3 runs to 14 residues. The CDR3 reads CSVAPQINNEKLFF. CDR3 in DNA: TGCAGCGTTGCACCCCAGATAAATAATGAAAAACTGTTTTTT.

Regarding this clonotype: Given a much more abundant clone one base away, this may be a read error. This sequence joins TRBV7-2 and TRBJ2-5, with a tentative D call TRBD1 (6 bases). The V gene's germline CDR1 is SGHTA and CDR2 FQGNSA. Trimming removed 5 bases from V and 2 bases from J, with 15 bases in between. The CDR3 has 15 amino acids. This chain's CDR3 is CASSGARTVQETQYF. The CDR3 region has the DNA TGTGCCAGCAGCGGAGCCCGGACAGTACAAGAGACCCAGTACTTC.

This clonotype was detected a few times. The DNA of the CDR3 is TGTGCCAGCAGTTGGAATGCGGGAGGGCGTGAGCAGACCCAGTACTTC. This sequence encodes CASSWNAGGREQTQYF. The gene calls are TRBV6-5 and TRBJ2-5; 9 nucleotides match TRBD2. The germline V gene encodes CDR1 MNHEY and CDR2 SVGAGI. This CDR3 has 16 residues. V shed 4 bases, J shed 6 bases, and the junction held 12 bases outside the gene matches.

The chain links TRBV5-1 to TRBJ1-1, with 9 nucleotides matching TRBD1. CDR3 length: 19 residues. Germline V CDR1 and CDR2: SGHRS, YFSETQ. V lost 0 bases and J lost 1; bases outside the gene matches: 13. The CDR3 protein is CASSLVIRTGALGNTEAFF. In DNA, the CDR3 is TGCGCCAGCAGCTTGGTAATCAGGACAGGGGCTTTGGGGAACACTGAAGCTTTCTTT.

In this sample, this clonotype turned up many times. The chain is built from TRBV24-1 and TRBJ2-2; the D gene is possibly TRBD2 (5 bases). Trimming took off 7 bases at V and 2 bases at J, with 10 bases between the two ends. The CDR3 is 14 residues long. Germline V gene data show CDR1 as KGHDR and CDR2 as SFDVKD. The CDR3 here is CATRPAANTGELFF. As DNA, the CDR3 is TGTGCCACCAGGCCAGCGGCTAACACCGGGGAGCTGTTTTTT.

On this clonotype: A read error may explain this, as a much larger clone is one base away. The chain is built from TRBV29-1 and TRBJ1-2; D not certain. CDR1 and CDR2 (germline): SQVTM, ANQGSEA. CDR3 length: 13 residues. The germline V and J ends were trimmed by 4 bases and 8 bases, with 17 bases remaining between them. The CDR3 loop is CSVVQVHGKGYTF. The CDR3 coding sequence is TGCAGCGTTGTACAAGTCCACGGGAAGGGCTACACCTTC.

The sample holds one count of this clonotype. The rearrangement uses TRBV15 and TRBJ2-7; no clear D gene. This CDR3 comprises 14 residues. V gave up 5 bases and J gave up 0 bases, with 11 bases separating them. Germline values: CDR1 LNHNV, CDR2 YYDKDF (reference sequence). As DNA, the CDR3 is TGTGCCACCAGCTTAGGACCGTCCTCCTACGAGCAGTACTTC. Translation: CATSLGPSSYEQYF.

This clonotype has only a few counts. This sequence joins TRBV13 and TRBJ1-3; D may be TRBD1 (6 bases). The CDR3 is made up of 14 amino acids. Germline V gene sequence: CDR1 PRHDT, CDR2 FYEKMQ (reference sequence). V lost 5 bases to trimming and J lost 0 bases, with 8 bases between them. The CDR3 spells CASSGGGSGNTIYF. For the CDR3, the DNA is TGTGCCAGCAGCGGAGGGGGCTCTGGAAACACCATATATTTT.

There are a few counts of this clonotype. This sequence joins TRBV10-3 and TRBJ2-7; TRBD2 matches at 12 bases. This CDR3 contains 15 residues. Germline V gene data show CDR1 as ENHRY and CDR2 as SYGVKD. The V gene end was trimmed by 10 bases and the J gene end by 4 bases; junction bases not matched to a gene: 11. CDR3 nucleotide sequence: TGTGCCACCGAAGGGTCGACTAGCGGGAGTTACGAGCAGTACTTC. This translates into CATEGSTSGSYEQYF.